These 20 T cell receptor beta chains came from one sample sequenced in a study of Graves' ophthalmopathy and Graves' hyperthyroidism. Amplifying from RNA transcripts, the study obtained TCR beta CDR3 regions. Second-round multiplex PCR came after a first-round RT-PCR that employed HTBI primers. One entry per CDR3 protein results from TCRdb running MiXCR on the multiplex PCR reads. The repertoire includes under 800,000 distinct CDR3 sequences, around a fifth of them detected once, and around 7% sits in the top ten. The specimen sequenced was peripheral blood. Receptors originate from a young woman with stable Graves' hyperthyroidism. Some clones in this sample may be carry-over from other donors' samples.

There are many counts of this clonotype. The rearrangement joins TRBV7-2 to TRBJ1-2, with 8 bases identical to TRBD1. The CDR3 covers 12 residues. The V gene end was trimmed by 5 bases and the J gene end by 8 bases; junction bases not matched to a gene: 4. Germline V gives CDR1 SGHTA, CDR2 FQGNSA. CDR3 region: CASSIRTGGYTF. DNA of the CDR3: TGTGCCAGCAGCATACGGACAGGGGGCTACACCTTC.

V and J are TRBV7-9 and TRBJ1-1; the D is unclear. Per germline, CDR1 SEHNR and CDR2 FQNEAQ (reference sequence). The CDR3 loop spans 14 amino acids. Trimming left V 5 bases short and J 0 bases short, with 10 bases between. For the CDR3, the DNA is TGTGCCAGCAGCCCCGTCAGTCTGAACACTGAAGCTTTCTTT. This encodes CASSPVSLNTEAFF.

This clonotype was seen ten or more times. This chain joins TRBV12-3 or TRBV12-4 and TRBJ1-5; D remains unclear. The CDR3 length is 14 residues. The ends were cut back, 6 bases at V and 7 bases at J, with 16 bases in the middle. This chain's CDR3 is CASSPVLGMQPQHF. For the CDR3, the DNA is TGTGCCAGCAGCCCAGTCCTGGGTATGCAGCCCCAGCATTTT.

The chain is built from TRBV6-2 or TRBV6-3 and TRBJ2-6, with D perhaps being TRBD1 or TRBD2 (5 bases each). The V gene lost 1 base and the J gene lost 2 bases, with 15 bases spanning the gap. Germline V gives CDR1 MNHEY, CDR2 SVGEGT. CDR3 size: 18 residues. The chain's CDR3 is CASSYYGGIITGANVLTF. CDR3 bases: TGTGCCAGCAGTTACTATGGGGGAATTATAACTGGGGCCAACGTCCTGACTTTC.

The V and J genes are TRBV6-1 and TRBJ1-1; the D gene is possibly TRBD1 (5 bases). V lost 10 bases and J 0 bases, leaving 15 bases between the germline ends. Germline V CDR1 and CDR2: MNHNS, SASEGT. The CDR3 is 14 amino acids. The CDR3 sequence: CAIHPAGMNTEAFF. CDR3 sequence (DNA): TGTGCCATCCACCCGGCAGGGATGAACACTGAAGCTTTCTTT.

For this clonotype: The junction differs from germline at one of its ends, possibly a read error. The chain combines TRBV28 with TRBJ2-5; a weak D match, TRBD1 (6 bases). The CDR3 loop spans 14 amino acids. The germline V gene encodes CDR1 MDHEN and CDR2 SYDVKM. CDR3 loop: CASSSQGTIESQYF. The CDR3 nucleotides read TGTGCCAGCAGTTCCCAGGGGACAATAGAGAGCCAGTACTTC.

Many counts were recorded for this clonotype. The chain is built from TRBV6-1 and TRBJ1-5; unclear D gene. There are 14 residues in the CDR3. The germline V and J ends were trimmed by 1 base and 2 bases, with 6 bases remaining between them. Germline CDR1 and CDR2: MNHNS and SASEGT. CDR3 nucleotides: TGTGCCAGCAGTGAAGGGAAAGGCAATCAGCCCCAGCATTTT. Amino acid sequence: CASSEGKGNQPQHF.

In this sample, this clonotype turned up many times. V is TRBV6-1 and J is TRBJ1-5; D call uncertain. From germline, CDR1 is MNHNS and CDR2 SASEGT. V gave up 5 bases and J gave up 0 bases, with 11 bases separating them. This CDR3 is built from 15 residues. The CDR3 sequence: CASSKRHNSNQPQHF. The CDR3 bases are TGTGCCAGCAGTAAAAGACATAATAGCAATCAGCCCCAGCATTTT.

This clonotype has ten or more counts. The CDR3 sequence: CSARDPYLNYGYTF. The CDR3 DNA sequence: TGCAGTGCTAGAGATCCCTACCTCAACTATGGCTACACCTTC. The V and J genes are TRBV20-1 and TRBJ1-2; D unresolved. Germline lookup yields CDR1 DFQATT and CDR2 SNEGSKA (reference sequence). V was cut by 0 bases and J by 2 bases, with 10 bases left in between. The CDR3 is made up of 14 amino acids.

V is TRBV3-1 and J is TRBJ1-2; TRBD1 matches 7 bases. The germline V gene encodes CDR1 LGHDT and CDR2 YNNKEL (reference sequence). V shed 1 base and J 0 bases; nucleotides not matched to a gene: 5. CDR3 length: 16 residues. The CDR3 sequence is CASSQVGQVPNYGYTF. The CDR3 nucleotides are TGTGCCAGCAGCCAAGTAGGACAGGTGCCTAACTATGGCTACACCTTC.

This clonotype was found many times. This chain connects TRBV6-1 to TRBJ1-6; 9 nucleotides agree with TRBD1. J was trimmed by 12 bases and V by 2 bases; bases with no gene match: 5. The V gene's germline CDR1 is MNHNS and CDR2 SASEGT. The CDR3 sequence is 14 residues long. CDR3 bases: TGTGCCAGCAGTGAAAGGGACAGGGATGTACCCCTCCACTTT. It translates to CASSERDRDVPLHF.

This clonotype was seen many times. V and J are TRBV3-1 and TRBJ1-1; no clear D. The CDR3 covers 15 residues. V was clipped by 4 bases and J by 1 base, with 13 bases between them. Germline CDR1 reads LGHDT; CDR2 reads YNNKEL (reference sequence). This CDR3 reads CASSPVALRNTEAFF. In nucleotides, the CDR3 is TGTGCCAGCAGCCCGGTGGCACTACGGAACACTGAAGCTTTCTTT.

This clonotype was seen at least ten times. The chain recombines TRBV6-1 with TRBJ2-2; unclear D gene. The CDR3 has 15 residues. CDR1 is MNHNS, CDR2 SASEGT, per germline. V shed 5 bases and J shed 7 bases, with 17 bases lying between them. Here the CDR3 reads CASSPRMGFSGELFF. The CDR3 DNA reads as TGTGCCAGCAGTCCCCGGATGGGGTTTAGCGGGGAGCTGTTTTTT.

The chain is built from TRBV28 and TRBJ2-7, with 8 bases lining up with TRBD2. Germline V CDR1 and CDR2: MDHEN, SYDVKM. V lost 4 bases, J lost 4 bases, and 12 bases stayed unmatched. The CDR3 is 16 residues long. The CDR3: CASSSTSSGRPYEQYF. The CDR3 nucleotides are TGTGCCAGCAGTTCCACTTCTAGCGGGCGACCATACGAGCAGTACTTC.

Concerning this clonotype: The conserved final phenylalanine or tryptophan is absent from the CDR3, which likely points to a read error. The rearrangement uses TRBV30 and TRBJ2-2; the D is unclear. The CDR3 runs 12 residues. The V end lost 5 bases, the J end lost 4 bases, and 8 bases lay between the germline ends. Germline CDR1 GTSNPN, CDR2 SVGIG (reference sequence). CDR3 protein: CAWGVGTGELFL. The CDR3 DNA is TGTGCCTGGGGCGTGGGCACCGGGGAGCTGTTTCTT.

This clonotype was seen at least ten times. The genes are TRBV6-1 and TRBJ1-5; no definite D call. The germline gives CDR1 MNHNS, CDR2 SASEGT. The CDR3 totals 14 residues. Trimming left V 2 bases short and J 7 bases short, with 12 bases between. The CDR3 loop is CASSERRDWQPQHF. The CDR3 region has the DNA TGTGCCAGCAGTGAACGGCGGGATTGGCAGCCCCAGCATTTT.

This clonotype was recorded many times. The chain carries TRBV12-3 or TRBV12-4 and TRBJ1-1; the D gene is possibly TRBD1 (5 bases). Trimming shortened V by 3 bases and J by 5 bases, and 13 bases separated the two germline ends. CDR3 length: 14 amino acids. The CDR3 is CASSLGGVRTEAFF. DNA of the CDR3: TGTGCCAGCAGTTTGGGGGGGGTAAGGACTGAAGCTTTCTTT.

This clonotype was seen repeatedly, ten times or more. The chain combines TRBV5-1 with TRBJ2-2; D uncertain. The CDR3 is made up of 13 amino acids. The V gene lost 1 base and the J gene lost 3 bases, with 4 bases spanning the gap. Germline CDR1 is SGHRS and CDR2 is YFSETQ. The CDR3 sequence: CASSLSDTGELFF. In nucleotides, the CDR3 is TGCGCCAGCAGCTTGAGCGACACCGGGGAGCTGTTTTTT.

The genes are TRBV5-1 and TRBJ2-7; 7 nucleotides line up with TRBD1. V was pared by 0 bases and J by 4 bases, with 16 bases of the junction left unmatched. The CDR3 length is 18 residues. CDR1 and CDR2 from the germline V gene are SGHRS and YFSETQ. The CDR3 nucleotides are TGCGCCAGCAGCTTGGCCCCCCTAGGACAGGCTCGGACATACGAGCAGTACGTC. This encodes CASSLAPLGQARTYEQYV.

The V and J genes are TRBV5-5 and TRBJ2-2; D might be TRBD1 (6 bases). V was pared by 2 bases and J by 2 bases, with 13 bases between. This CDR3 is 16 amino acids long. Germline CDR1 SGHKS, CDR2 YYEKEE (reference sequence). In DNA, the CDR3 is TGTGCCAGCAGCTTCTGGGGGACAACCAACACCGGGGAGCTGTTTTTT. The encoded protein is CASSFWGTTNTGELFF.